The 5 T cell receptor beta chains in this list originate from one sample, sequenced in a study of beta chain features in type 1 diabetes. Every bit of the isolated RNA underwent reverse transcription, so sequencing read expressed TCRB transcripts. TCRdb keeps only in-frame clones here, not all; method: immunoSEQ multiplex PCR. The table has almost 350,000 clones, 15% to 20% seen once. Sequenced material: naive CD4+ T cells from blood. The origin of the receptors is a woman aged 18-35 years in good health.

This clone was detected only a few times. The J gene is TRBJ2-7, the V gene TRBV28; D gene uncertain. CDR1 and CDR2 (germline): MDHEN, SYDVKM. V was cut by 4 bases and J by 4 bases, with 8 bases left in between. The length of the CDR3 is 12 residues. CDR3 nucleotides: TGTGCCAGCAGTTCCTCCCTTTACGAGCAGTACTTC. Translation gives CASSSSLYEQYF.

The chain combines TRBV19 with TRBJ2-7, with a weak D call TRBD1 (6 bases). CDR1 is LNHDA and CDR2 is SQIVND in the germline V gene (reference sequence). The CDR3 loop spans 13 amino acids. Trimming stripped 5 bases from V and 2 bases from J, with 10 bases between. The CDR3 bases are TGTGCCAGTAGTCCGACAGGAGCCTACGAGCAGTACTTC. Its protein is CASSPTGAYEQYF. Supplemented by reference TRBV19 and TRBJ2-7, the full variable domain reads DGGITQSPKYLFRKEGQNVTLSCEQNLNHDAMYWYRQDPGQGLRLIYYSQIVNDFQKGDIAEGYSVSREKKESFPLTVTSAQKNPTAFYLCASSPTGAYEQYFGPGTRLTVT.

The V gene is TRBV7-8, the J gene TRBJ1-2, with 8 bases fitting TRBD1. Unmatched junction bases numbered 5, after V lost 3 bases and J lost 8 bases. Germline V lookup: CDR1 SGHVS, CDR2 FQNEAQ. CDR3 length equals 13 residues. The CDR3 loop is CASSFTGGNGYTF. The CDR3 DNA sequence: TGTGCCAGCAGCTTCACAGGGGGGAACGGCTACACCTTC.

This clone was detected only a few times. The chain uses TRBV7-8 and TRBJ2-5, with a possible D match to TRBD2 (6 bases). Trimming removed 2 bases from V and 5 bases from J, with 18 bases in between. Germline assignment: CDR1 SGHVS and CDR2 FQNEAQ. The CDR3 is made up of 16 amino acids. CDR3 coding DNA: TGTGCCAGCAGCTTATGGCGGGATCGTCAAAAGGAGACCCAGTACTTC. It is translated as CASSLWRDRQKETQYF.

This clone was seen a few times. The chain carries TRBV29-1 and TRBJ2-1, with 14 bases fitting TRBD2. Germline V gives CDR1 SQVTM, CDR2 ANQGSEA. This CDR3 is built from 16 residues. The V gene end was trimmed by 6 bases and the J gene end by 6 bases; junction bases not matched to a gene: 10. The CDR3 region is CSVSKAGTSGSNEQFF. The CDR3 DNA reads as TGCAGCGTATCCAAGGCCGGGACTAGCGGGAGCAATGAGCAGTTCTTC.